The 6 T cell receptor beta chains below were found in one sample sequenced in a study of cytomegalovirus exposure and HLA in healthy donors. In the PCR, 60 Vbeta and 13 Jbeta primers were used. The method was immunoSEQ multiplex PCR; TCRdb's version includes in-frame clones alone and lacks a portion of them. Among some 90,000 clones listed, about 76% were seen once. Sequenced: PBMCs. Source of these receptors: a woman between 70 and 85 years old in good health and CMV-seropositive.

This clone was counted only a few times. The chain couples TRBV5-6 to TRBJ1-3; TRBD1 aligns across 10 bases. This CDR3 is 14 amino acids long. The germline gives CDR1 SGHDT, CDR2 YYEEEE. Losses at the gene ends were 4 bases for V and 8 bases for J; bases not matched to a gene: 6. The CDR3 DNA is TGTGCCAGCAGCCAGACAGGGGGCCAATACACCATATATTTT. It is translated as CASSQTGGQYTIYF. Drawing the rest from reference TRBV5-6 and TRBJ1-3, the complete variable domain is DAGVTQSPTHLIKTRGQQVTLRCSPKSGHDTVSWYQQALGQGPQFIFQYYEEEERQRGNFPDRFSGHQFPNYSSELNVNALLLGDSALYLCASSQTGGQYTIYFGEGSWLTVV.

V is TRBV14 and J is TRBJ1-2; 10 bases match TRBD1. This CDR3 has 16 amino acids. CDR1 and CDR2 (germline): SGHDN, FVKESK. J gave up 5 bases and V 4 bases, and 10 bases lay outside the gene matches. The DNA for the CDR3 is TGTGCCAGCAGCCGACCGGGACAGGGGCTCGGGTATGGCTACACCTTC. It codes for CASSRPGQGLGYGYTF.

This chain joins TRBV27 and TRBJ2-5; D possibly corresponds to TRBD1 (6 bases). The CDR3 runs 15 residues. In germline, CDR1 is MNHEY, CDR2 SMNVEV (reference sequence). Deletions cut 5 bases from V and 4 bases from J, with 17 bases between. CDR3 DNA sequence: TGTGCCAGCAGTCCTAGACGAGGCAGGGGAGAGACCCAGTACTTC. Its translation is CASSPRRGRGETQYF.

The sample holds a few counts of this clone. The V call is TRBV5-6, the J call TRBJ2-7, with 7 bases matching TRBD1. The germline V gene has CDR1 SGHDT and CDR2 YYEEEE. This CDR3 has 15 residues. With V trimmed by 4 bases and J by 0 bases, 7 bases remained unmatched. The DNA of the CDR3 is TGTGCCAGCAGCAGGATACAGGGGATCTCCTACGAGCAGTACTTC. Its protein is CASSRIQGISYEQYF.

The chain combines TRBV30 with TRBJ2-7; possible D gene TRBD1, 5 bases. The germline V gene encodes CDR1 GTSNPN and CDR2 SVGIG (reference sequence). CDR3 length: 10 amino acids. With 2 bases removed from V and 7 bases from J, the gap between germline ends came to 6 bases. CDR3 coding DNA: TGTGCCTGGAGTAAGGGGGAGCAGTACTTC. It specifies CAWSKGEQYF.

This rearrangement joins TRBV9 to TRBJ2-3; maybe TRBD2 (7 bases). The CDR3 consists of 17 residues. Germline V gene data show CDR1 as SGDLS and CDR2 as YYNGEE. Trimming took off 2 bases at V and 0 bases at J, with 16 bases between the two ends. CDR3 residues: CASSVGGGGTSTDTQYF. As DNA, the CDR3 is TGTGCCAGCAGCGTGGGCGGCGGGGGCACTAGCACAGATACGCAGTATTTT.